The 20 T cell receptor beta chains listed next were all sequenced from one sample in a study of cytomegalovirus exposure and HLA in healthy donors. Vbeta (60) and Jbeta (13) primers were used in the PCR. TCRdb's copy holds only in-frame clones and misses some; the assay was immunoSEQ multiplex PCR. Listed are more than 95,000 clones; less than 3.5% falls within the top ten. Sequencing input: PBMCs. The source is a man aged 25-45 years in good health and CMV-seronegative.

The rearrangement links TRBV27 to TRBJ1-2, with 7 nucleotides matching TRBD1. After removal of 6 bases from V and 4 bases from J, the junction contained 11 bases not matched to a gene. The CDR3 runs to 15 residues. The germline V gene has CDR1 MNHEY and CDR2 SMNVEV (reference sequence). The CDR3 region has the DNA TGTGCCAGCAGGGCTGGGGACAGCAGCCCCTATGGCTACACCTTC. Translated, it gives CASRAGDSSPYGYTF.

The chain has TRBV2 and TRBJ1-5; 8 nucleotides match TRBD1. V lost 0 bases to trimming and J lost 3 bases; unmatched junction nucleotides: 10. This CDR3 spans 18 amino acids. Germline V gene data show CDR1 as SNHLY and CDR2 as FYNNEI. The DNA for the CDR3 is TGTGCCAGCAGTGAAGCGGACAGGGCGGAAGCTCCCAATCAGCCCCAGCATTTT. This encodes CASSEADRAEAPNQPQHF.

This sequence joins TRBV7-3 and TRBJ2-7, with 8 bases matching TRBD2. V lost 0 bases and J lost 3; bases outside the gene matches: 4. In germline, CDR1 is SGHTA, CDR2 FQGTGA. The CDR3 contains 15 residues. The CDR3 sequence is CASSLTKGLDYEQYF. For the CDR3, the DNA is TGTGCCAGCAGCTTAACGAAGGGACTAGACTACGAGCAGTACTTC.

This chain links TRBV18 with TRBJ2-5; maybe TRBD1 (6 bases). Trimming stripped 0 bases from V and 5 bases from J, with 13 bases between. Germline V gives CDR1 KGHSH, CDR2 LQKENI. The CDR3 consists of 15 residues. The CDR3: CASSPPSAGVETQYF. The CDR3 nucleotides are TGTGCCAGCTCACCACCGTCGGCAGGGGTGGAGACCCAGTACTTC.

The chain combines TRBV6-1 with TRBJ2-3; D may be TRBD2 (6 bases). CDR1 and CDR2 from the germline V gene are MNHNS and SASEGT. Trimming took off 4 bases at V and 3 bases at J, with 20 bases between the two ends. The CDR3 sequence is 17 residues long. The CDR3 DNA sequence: TGTGCCAGCAGTGGGTTCCCTCTAGCGAGAGAAACAGATACGCAGTATTTT. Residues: CASSGFPLARETDTQYF.

CDR3 sequence: CASSFSGSSYEQYF. As DNA, the CDR3 is TGTGCCAGCAGTTTTTCCGGGAGCTCCTACGAGCAGTACTTC. The V gene is TRBV27, the J gene TRBJ2-7, with a possible D match to TRBD2 (6 bases). This CDR3 is built from 14 residues. V was clipped by 3 bases and J by 0 bases, with 9 bases between them. CDR1 MNHEY and CDR2 SMNVEV come from the germline V gene (reference sequence).

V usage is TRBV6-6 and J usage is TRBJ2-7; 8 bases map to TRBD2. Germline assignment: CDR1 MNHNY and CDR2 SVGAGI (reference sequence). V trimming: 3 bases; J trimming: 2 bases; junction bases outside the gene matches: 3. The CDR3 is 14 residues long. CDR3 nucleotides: TGTGCCAGCAGTTATTCGGGAGGGCCCTACGAGCAGTACTTC. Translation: CASSYSGGPYEQYF.

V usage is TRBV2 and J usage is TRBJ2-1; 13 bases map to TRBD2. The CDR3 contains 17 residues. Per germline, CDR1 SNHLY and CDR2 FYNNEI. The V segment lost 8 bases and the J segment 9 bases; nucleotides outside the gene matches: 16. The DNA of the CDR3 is TGTGCCAGCGGTAAGCTCCCCGGGACTAGCGGGATACGTGAGCAGTTCTTC. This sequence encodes CASGKLPGTSGIREQFF.

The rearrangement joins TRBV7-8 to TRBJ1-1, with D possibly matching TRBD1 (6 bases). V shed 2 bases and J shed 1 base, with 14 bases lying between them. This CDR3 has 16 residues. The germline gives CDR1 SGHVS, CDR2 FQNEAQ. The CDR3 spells CASSLPGGHWNTEAFF. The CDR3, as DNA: TGTGCCAGCAGCTTACCGGGGGGGCACTGGAACACTGAAGCTTTCTTT.

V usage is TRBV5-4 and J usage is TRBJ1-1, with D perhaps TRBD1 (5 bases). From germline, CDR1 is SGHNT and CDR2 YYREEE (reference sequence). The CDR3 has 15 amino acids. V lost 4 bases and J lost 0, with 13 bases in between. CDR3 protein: CASSPPQGMNTEAFF. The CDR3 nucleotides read TGTGCCAGCAGCCCCCCCCAGGGCATGAACACTGAAGCTTTCTTT.

The CDR3 is CAIQATGDYTDTQYF. CDR3 in DNA: TGTGCCATCCAGGCAACCGGGGACTACACAGATACGCAGTATTTT. The chain couples TRBV2 to TRBJ2-3, with 7 bases that match TRBD2. CDR3 length: 15 amino acids. In germline, CDR1 is SNHLY, CDR2 FYNNEI. After removal of 10 bases from V and 2 bases from J, the junction contained 12 bases not matched to a gene.

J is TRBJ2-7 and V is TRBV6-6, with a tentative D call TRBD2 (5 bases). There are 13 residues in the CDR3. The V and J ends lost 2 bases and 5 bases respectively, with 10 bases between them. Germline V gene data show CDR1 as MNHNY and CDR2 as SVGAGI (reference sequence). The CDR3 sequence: CASSYGPSNEQYF. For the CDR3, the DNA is TGTGCCAGCAGTTACGGGCCTAGCAACGAGCAGTACTTC.

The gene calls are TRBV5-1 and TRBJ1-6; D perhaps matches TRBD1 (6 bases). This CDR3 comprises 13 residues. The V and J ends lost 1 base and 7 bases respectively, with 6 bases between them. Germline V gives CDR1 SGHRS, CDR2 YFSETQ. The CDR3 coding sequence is TGCGCCAGCAGCTTGACAGGGAATTCACCCCTCCACTTT. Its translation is CASSLTGNSPLHF.

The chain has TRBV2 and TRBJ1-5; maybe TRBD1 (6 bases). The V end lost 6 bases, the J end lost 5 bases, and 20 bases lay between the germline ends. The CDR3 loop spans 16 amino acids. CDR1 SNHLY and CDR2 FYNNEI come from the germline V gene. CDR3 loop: CASSQAGGQIDQPQHF. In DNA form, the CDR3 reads TGTGCCAGCAGCCAAGCCGGGGGGCAGATAGATCAGCCCCAGCATTTT.

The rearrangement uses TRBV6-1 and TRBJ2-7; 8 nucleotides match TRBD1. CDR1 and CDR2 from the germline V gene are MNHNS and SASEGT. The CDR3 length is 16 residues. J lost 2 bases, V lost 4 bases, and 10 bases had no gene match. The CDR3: CASSGPQGAAPYEQYF. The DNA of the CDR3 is TGTGCCAGCAGTGGGCCTCAGGGGGCCGCCCCCTACGAGCAGTACTTC.

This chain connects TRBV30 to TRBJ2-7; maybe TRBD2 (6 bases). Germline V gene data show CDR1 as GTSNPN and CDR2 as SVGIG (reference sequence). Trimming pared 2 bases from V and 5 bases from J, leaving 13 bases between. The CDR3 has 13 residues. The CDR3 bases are TGTGCCTGGAGTCCGGGGGTTGCCGACGAGCAGTACTTC. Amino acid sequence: CAWSPGVADEQYF.

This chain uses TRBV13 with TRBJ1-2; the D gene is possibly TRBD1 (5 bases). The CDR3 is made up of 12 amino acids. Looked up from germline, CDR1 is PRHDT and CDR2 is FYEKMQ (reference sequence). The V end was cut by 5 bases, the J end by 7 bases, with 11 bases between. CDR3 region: CASSGGDPGYTF. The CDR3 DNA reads TGTGCCAGCAGCGGCGGGGACCCTGGCTACACCTTC.

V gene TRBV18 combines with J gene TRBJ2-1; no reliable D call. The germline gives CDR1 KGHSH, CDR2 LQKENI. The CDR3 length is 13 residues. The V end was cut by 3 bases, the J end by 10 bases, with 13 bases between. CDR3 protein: CASSPSDFKEQFF. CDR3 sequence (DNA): TGTGCCAGCTCACCTTCTGACTTCAAGGAGCAGTTCTTC.

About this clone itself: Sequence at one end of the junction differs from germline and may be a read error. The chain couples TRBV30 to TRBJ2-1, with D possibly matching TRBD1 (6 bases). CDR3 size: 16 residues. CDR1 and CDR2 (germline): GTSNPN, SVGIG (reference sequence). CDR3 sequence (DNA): TGTGCCTGGAGCCGGCCTTATACCGACAGGCGGAATGGGCAGTTCTTC. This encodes CAWSRPYTDRRNGQFF.

CDR3 nucleotide sequence: TGCAGCGTTGCCTTAGGACAGGGCCTTGAAGCTTTCTTT. Amino acid sequence: CSVALGQGLEAFF. The genes are TRBV29-1 and TRBJ1-1, with 8 bases that match TRBD1. Germline CDR1 reads SQVTM; CDR2 reads ANQGSEA. The CDR3 is 13 residues long. Trimming cost V 4 bases and J 7 bases; bases outside gene matches: 8.